This T cell receptor beta chain was identified in a study of blood T cell repertoires in COVID-19. Study context: Before being deemed recovered, Cohort 3 donors had two negative PCRs, clearance, or symptom resolution.

A few counts support this clone. The germline V gene encodes CDR1 SEHNR and CDR2 FQNEAQ (reference sequence). CDR3 length: 15 amino acids. V lost 1 base, J lost 2 bases, and 12 bases lay in between. The data were produced by immunoSEQ multiplex PCR, yet TCRdb's version contains in-frame clones alone and is incomplete. The table shows 400,000 or so clones, with 87% occurring only once. V is TRBV7-9 and J is TRBJ2-7, with a possible D match to TRBD2 (6 bases). Material: PBMCs or T cells enriched from blood (not recorded which). This clonotype was sampled from a man between 40 and 49 years old in a cohort exposed to, infected with or recovered from COVID-19 (not recorded which). The chain's CDR3 is CASSLGSGSPYEQYF. CDR3 DNA sequence: TGTGCCAGCAGCTTAGGTAGCGGCAGCCCCTACGAGCAGTACTTC.